This TCR beta chain was identified during a study of TIL therapy for anti-PD-1-resistant metastatic lung cancer. Specified time point: pre-treatment sample, taken before nivolumab and TIL therapy. This was the immunoSEQ v3 assay. Profiled with immunoSEQ multiplex PCR; TCRdb holds only in-frame clones, not every one. The table records approximately 15,000 clones, roughly 82% of them present only once. Germline CDR1 and CDR2: SGHTA and FQGNSA. The CDR3 runs to 15 residues. V was shortened by 1 base and J by 3 bases, with 12 bases between the two germline ends. The source of this sequence is a person aged 25-85 years with non-small cell lung cancer. The sequenced sample was blood, obtained at baseline. J is TRBJ1-2 and V is TRBV7-2, with TRBD1 as a possible D gene (5 bases). CDR3 loop: CASSLDGRGYYGYTF. Here the CDR3 DNA reads TGTGCCAGCAGCTTAGATGGAAGGGGCTACTATGGCTACACCTTC.